This TCR beta chain was retrieved from a study of HIV-infected patients and healthy controls. Regarding the study as a whole: MAIT alpha-chain CDR3s were frequent in healthy controls, depleted in HIV+. Eight alpha and eight beta V genes differed significantly in mean usage between HIV-infected patients and controls.

From germline, CDR1 is KGHDR and CDR2 SFDVKD. The CDR3 length is 15 residues. J lost 8 bases, V lost 4 bases, and 11 bases had no gene match. The table lists this clonotype with many counts. What it binds is not known. Around 450 ng RNA was reverse transcribed with alpha and beta constant-region primers. Alpha and beta chain libraries were made separately by chain-specific third strand synthesis with multiplexing indices. MiXCR, run by TCRdb on the 5' RACE reads, gives a single entry per CDR3 protein. The sample shows more than 15,000 distinct CDR3 sequences, approximately 9% of them seen only once. No cell fractionation was done, so the repertoire covers all unsorted peripheral blood T cells.

This receptor was identified in an adult in good health. The chain joins TRBV24-1 to TRBJ1-2; 8 bases align to TRBD1. Sequenced material: blood. The CDR3 here is CATSDSWTGNGGYTF. The DNA for the CDR3 is TGTGCCACCAGTGACTCCTGGACAGGGAATGGCGGCTACACCTTC.